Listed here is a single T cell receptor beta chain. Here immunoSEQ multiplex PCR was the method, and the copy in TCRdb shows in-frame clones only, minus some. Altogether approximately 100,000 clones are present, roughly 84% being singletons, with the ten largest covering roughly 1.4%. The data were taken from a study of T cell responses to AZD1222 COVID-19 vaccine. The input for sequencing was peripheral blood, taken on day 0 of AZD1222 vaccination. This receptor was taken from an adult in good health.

The CDR3 sequence is CASSQDRGQNYGYTF. CDR3 sequence (DNA): TGTGCCAGTAGCCAAGACAGGGGGCAGAACTATGGCTACACCTTC. The rearrangement uses TRBV19 and TRBJ1-2, with 10 bases lining up with TRBD1. The CDR3 contains 15 residues. J lost 2 bases, V lost 6 bases, and 6 bases had no gene match. CDR1 and CDR2 from the germline V gene are LNHDA and SQIVND (reference sequence).